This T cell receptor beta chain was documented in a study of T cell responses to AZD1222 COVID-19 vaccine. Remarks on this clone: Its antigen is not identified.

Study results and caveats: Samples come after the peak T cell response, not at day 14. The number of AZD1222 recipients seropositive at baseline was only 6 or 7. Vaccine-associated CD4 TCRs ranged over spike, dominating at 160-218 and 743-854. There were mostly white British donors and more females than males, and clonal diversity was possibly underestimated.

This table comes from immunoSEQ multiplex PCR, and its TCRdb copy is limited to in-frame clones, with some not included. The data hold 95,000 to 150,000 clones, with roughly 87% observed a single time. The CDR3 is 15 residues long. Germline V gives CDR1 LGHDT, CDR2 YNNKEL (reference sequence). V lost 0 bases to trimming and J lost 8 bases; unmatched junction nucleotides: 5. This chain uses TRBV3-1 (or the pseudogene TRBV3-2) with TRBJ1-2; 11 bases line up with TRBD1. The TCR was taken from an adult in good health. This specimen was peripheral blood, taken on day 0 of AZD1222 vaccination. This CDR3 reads CASSQDGTGGLGYTF. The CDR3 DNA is TGTGCCAGCAGCCAAGATGGGACAGGGGGTCTCGGCTACACCTTC.